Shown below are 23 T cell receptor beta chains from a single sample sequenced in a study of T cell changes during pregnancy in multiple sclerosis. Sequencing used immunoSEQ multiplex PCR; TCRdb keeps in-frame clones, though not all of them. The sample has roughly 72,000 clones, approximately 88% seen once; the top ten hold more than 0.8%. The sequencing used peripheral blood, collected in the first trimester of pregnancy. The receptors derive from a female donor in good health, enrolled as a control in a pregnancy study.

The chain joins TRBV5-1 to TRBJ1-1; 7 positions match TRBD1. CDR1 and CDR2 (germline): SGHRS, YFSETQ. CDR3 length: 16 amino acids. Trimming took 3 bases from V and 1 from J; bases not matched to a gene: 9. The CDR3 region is CASSSRQGGPNTEAFF. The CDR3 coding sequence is TGCGCCAGCAGCTCTCGACAGGGTGGGCCGAACACTGAAGCTTTCTTT.

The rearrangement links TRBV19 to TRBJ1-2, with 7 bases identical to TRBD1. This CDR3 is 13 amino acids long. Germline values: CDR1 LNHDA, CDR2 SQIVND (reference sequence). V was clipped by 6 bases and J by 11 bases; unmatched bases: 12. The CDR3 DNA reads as TGTGCCAGTAGCGACCGGGACAGAGGCATTTACACCTTC. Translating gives CASSDRDRGIYTF. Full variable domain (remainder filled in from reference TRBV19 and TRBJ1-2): DGGITQSPKYLFRKEGQNVTLSCEQNLNHDAMYWYRQDPGQGLRLIYYSQIVNDFQKGDIAEGYSVSREKKESFPLTVTSAQKNPTAFYLCASSDRDRGIYTFGSGTRLTVV.

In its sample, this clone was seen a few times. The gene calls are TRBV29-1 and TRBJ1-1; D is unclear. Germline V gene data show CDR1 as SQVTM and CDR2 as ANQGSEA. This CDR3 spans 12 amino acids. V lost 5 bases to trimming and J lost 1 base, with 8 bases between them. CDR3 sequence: CSVTRQNTEAFF. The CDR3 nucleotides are TGCAGCGTTACGAGACAGAACACTGAAGCTTTCTTT.

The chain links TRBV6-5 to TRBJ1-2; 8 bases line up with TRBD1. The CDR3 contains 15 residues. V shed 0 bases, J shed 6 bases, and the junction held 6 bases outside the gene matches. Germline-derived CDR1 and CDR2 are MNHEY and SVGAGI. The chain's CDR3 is CASSYSEQGANGYTF. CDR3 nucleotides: TGTGCCAGCAGTTACTCGGAGCAGGGGGCGAATGGCTACACCTTC.

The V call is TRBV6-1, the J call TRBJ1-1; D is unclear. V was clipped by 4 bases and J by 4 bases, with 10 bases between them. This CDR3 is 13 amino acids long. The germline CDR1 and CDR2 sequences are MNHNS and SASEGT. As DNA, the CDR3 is TGTGCCAGCAGTGCATTCATGAGCACTGAAGCTTTCTTT. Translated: CASSAFMSTEAFF.

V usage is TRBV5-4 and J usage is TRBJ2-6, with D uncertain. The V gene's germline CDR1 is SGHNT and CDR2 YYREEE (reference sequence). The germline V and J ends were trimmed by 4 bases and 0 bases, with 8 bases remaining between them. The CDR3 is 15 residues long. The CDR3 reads CASSTPLSGANVLTF. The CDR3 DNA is TGTGCCAGCAGCACACCCCTCTCTGGGGCCAACGTCCTGACTTTC.

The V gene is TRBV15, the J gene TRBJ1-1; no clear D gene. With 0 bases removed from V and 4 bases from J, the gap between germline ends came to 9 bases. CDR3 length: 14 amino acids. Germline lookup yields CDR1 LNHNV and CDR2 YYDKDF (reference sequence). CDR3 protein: CATSRDMRVTEAFF. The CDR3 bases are TGTGCCACCAGCAGAGATATGAGGGTCACTGAAGCTTTCTTT.

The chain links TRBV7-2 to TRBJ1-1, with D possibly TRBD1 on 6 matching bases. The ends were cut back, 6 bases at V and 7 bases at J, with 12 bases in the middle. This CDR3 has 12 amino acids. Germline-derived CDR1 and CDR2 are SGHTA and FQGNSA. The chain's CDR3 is CASRIQGFEAFF. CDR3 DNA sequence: TGTGCCAGCAGGATACAGGGCTTTGAAGCTTTCTTT.

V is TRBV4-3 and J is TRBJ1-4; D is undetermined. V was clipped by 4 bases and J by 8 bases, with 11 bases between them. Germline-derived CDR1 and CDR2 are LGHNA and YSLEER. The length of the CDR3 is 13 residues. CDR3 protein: CASSPSFREKLFF. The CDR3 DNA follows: TGCGCCAGCAGCCCCTCTTTCAGGGAAAAACTGTTTTTT.

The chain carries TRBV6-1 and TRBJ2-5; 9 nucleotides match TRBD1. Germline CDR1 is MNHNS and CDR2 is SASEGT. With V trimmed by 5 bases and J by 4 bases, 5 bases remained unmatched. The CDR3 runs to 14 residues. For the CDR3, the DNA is TGTGCCAGCAGTTCACAGGGGGCTGGAGAGACCCAGTACTTC. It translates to CASSSQGAGETQYF.

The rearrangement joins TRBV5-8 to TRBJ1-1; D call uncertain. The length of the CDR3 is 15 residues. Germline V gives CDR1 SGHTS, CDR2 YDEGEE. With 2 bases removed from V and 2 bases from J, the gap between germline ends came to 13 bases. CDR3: CASSLAQLINTEAFF. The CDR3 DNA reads TGTGCCAGCAGCTTAGCACAGCTAATTAACACTGAAGCTTTCTTT.

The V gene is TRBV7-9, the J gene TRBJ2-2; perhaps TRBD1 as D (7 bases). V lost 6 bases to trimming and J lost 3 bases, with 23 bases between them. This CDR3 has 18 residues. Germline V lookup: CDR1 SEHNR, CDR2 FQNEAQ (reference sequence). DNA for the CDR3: TGTGCCAGCAGGCTACCAACTACGGGGGACAGAGACACCGGGGAGCTGTTTTTT. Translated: CASRLPTTGDRDTGELFF. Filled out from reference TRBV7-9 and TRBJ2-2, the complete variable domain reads DTGVSQNPRHKITKRGQNVTFRCDPISEHNRLYWYRQTLGQGPEFLTYFQNEAQLEKSRLLSDRFSAERPKGSFSTLEIQRTEQGDSAMYLCASRLPTTGDRDTGELFFGEGSRLTVL.

CDR3 in amino acids: CASSYPTGQGDIQYF. CDR3 bases: TGTGCCAGCAGTTACCCTACGGGACAGGGAGACATTCAGTACTTC. This sequence joins TRBV6-6 and TRBJ2-4; 9 bases are a match to TRBD1. This CDR3 is 15 amino acids long. Germline V gene lookup returns CDR1 MNHNY and CDR2 SVGAGI (reference sequence). After removal of 2 bases from V and 8 bases from J, the junction contained 7 bases not matched to a gene.

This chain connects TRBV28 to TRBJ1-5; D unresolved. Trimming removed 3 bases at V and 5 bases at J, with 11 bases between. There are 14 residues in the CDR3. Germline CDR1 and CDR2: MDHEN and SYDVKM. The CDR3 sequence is CASSFPPSDQPQHF. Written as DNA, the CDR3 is TGTGCCAGCAGTTTCCCACCGAGTGATCAGCCCCAGCATTTT. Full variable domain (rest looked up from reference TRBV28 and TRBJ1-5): DVKVTQSSRYLVKRTGEKVFLECVQDMDHENMFWYRQDPGLGLRLIYFSYDVKMKEKGDIPEGYSVSREKKERFSLILESASTNQTSMYLCASSFPPSDQPQHFGDGTRLSIL.

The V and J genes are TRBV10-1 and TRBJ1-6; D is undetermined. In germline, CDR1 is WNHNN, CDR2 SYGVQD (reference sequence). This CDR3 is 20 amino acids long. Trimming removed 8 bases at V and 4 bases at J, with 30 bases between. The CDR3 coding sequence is TGCGCCAGCCGCTTTGTCCGGGTTCGATCTAAGCGACGATATAATTCACCCCTCCACTTT. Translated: CASRFVRVRSKRRYNSPLHF.

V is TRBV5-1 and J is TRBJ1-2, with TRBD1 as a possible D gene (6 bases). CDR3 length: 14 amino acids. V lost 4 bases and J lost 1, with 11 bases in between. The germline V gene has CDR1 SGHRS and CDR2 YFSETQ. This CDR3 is CASSPQQGNYGYTF. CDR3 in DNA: TGCGCCAGCAGCCCCCAACAGGGTAACTATGGCTACACCTTC.

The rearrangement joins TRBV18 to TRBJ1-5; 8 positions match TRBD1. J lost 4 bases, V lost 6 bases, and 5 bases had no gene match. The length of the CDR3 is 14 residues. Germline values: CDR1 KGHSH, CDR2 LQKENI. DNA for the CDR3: TGTGCCAGCTCGCCGGACAGGGTGAATCAGCCCCAGCATTTT. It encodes CASSPDRVNQPQHF.

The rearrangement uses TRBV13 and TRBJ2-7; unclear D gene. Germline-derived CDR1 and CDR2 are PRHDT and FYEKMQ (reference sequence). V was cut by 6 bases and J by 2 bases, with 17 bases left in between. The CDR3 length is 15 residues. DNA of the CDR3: TGTGCCAGCAGACCAGGCCAGGCACCTCCCTACGAGCAGTACTTC. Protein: CASRPGQAPPYEQYF.

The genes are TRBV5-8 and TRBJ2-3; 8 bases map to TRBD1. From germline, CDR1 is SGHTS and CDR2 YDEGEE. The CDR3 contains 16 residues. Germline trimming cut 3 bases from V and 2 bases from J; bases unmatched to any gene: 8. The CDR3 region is CASSSLGTGFTDTQYF. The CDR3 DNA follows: TGTGCCAGCAGCTCGCTTGGGACAGGATTCACAGATACGCAGTATTTT. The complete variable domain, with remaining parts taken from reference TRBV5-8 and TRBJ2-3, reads EAGVTQSPTHLIKTRGQQATLRCSPISGHTSVYWYQQALGLGLQFLLWYDEGEERNRGNFPPRFSGRQFPNYSSELNVNALELEDSALYLCASSSLGTGFTDTQYFGPGTRLTVL.

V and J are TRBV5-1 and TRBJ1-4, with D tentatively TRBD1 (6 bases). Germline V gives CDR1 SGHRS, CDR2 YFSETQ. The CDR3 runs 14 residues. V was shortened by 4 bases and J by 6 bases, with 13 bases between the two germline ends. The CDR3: CASSQGGGDEKLFF. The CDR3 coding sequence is TGCGCCAGCAGCCAAGGAGGGGGGGATGAAAAACTGTTTTTT.

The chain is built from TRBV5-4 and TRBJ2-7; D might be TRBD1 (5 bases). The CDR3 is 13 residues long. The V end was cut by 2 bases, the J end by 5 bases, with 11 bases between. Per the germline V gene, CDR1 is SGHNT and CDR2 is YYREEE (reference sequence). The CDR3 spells CASSFPLGDEQYF. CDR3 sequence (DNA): TGTGCCAGCAGCTTCCCCCTAGGGGACGAGCAGTACTTC.

Here the CDR3 reads CATSRDRAGQGLPDTQYF. The DNA of the CDR3 is TGTGCCACCAGCAGAGATCGGGCGGGACAGGGTCTCCCAGATACGCAGTATTTT. The V and J genes are TRBV15 and TRBJ2-3, with 9 bases matching TRBD1. After removal of 0 bases from V and 4 bases from J, the junction contained 11 bases not matched to a gene. This CDR3 region has 18 residues. From germline, CDR1 is LNHNV and CDR2 YYDKDF (reference sequence).

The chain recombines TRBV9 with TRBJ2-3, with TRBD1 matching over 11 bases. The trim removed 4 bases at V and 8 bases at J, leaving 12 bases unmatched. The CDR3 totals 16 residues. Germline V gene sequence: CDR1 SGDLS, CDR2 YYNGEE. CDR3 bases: TGTGCCAGCAGCCGGGGGGACAGGGGGTCAAAGAGTACGCAGTATTTT. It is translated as CASSRGDRGSKSTQYF.